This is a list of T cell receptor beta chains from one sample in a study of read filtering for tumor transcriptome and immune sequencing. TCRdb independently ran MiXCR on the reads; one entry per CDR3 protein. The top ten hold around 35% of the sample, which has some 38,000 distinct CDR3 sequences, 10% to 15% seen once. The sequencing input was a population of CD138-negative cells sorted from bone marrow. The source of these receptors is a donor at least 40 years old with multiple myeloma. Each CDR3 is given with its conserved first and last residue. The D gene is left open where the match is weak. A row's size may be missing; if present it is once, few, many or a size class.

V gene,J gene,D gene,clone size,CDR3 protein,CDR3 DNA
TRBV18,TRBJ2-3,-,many,CASSPLGPDTQYF,TGTGCCAGCTCCCCCCTGGGCCCAGATACGCAGTATTTT
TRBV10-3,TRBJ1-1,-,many,CAISESMARNTEAFF,TGTGCCATCAGTGAGTCGATGGCTCGAAACACTGAAGCTTTCTTT
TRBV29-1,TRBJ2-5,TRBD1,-,CSGGDRGETQYF,TGCAGCGGTGGGGACAGGGGAGAGACCCAGTACTTC
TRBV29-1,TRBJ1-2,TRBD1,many,CSASTGTGYGYTF,TGCAGCGCCAGTACCGGGACAGGTTATGGCTACACCTTC
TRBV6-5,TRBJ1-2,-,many,CASSLQGNYGYTF,TGTGCCAGCAGTTTACAGGGAAACTATGGCTACACCTTC
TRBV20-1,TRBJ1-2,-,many,CSAGQRGDGYTF,TGCAGTGCTGGCCAGCGAGGGGATGGCTACACCTTC
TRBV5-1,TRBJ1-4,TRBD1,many,CASSWTGGGEKLFF,TGCGCCAGCAGCTGGACAGGGGGTGGTGAAAAACTGTTTTTT
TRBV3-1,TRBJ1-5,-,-,CASSQGERQPLHF,TGTGCCAGCAGCCAAGGGGAACGTCAGCCCCTGCATTTT
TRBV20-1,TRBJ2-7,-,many,CSARPSGYEQYF,TGCAGTGCTCGTCCCTCAGGGTACGAGCAGTACTTC
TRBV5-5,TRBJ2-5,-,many,CASSPWGEAGYF,TGTGCCAGCAGTCCCTGGGGGGAGGCAGGGTACTTC
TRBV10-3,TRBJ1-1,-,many,CAIRGTEYEAFF,TGTGCCATCAGGGGGACGGAATATGAAGCTTTCTTT
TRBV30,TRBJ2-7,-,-,CAWSQVGYEQYF,TGTGCCTGGAGTCAGGTAGGCTACGAGCAGTACTTC
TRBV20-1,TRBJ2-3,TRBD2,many,CSGRPGGRDTQYF,TGCAGTGGTAGGCCGGGGGGGCGCGATACGCAGTATTTT
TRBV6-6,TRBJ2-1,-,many,CASSKGQDNEQFF,TGTGCCAGCAGCAAAGGGCAGGACAATGAGCAGTTCTTC
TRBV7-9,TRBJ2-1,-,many,CALTPRNEQFF,TGTGCCCTCACCCCGCGGAATGAGCAGTTCTTC
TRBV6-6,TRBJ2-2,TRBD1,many,CASSFSMTGDLSTGELFF,TGTGCCAGCAGTTTCTCCATGACAGGGGATTTGAGCACCGGGGAGCTGTTTTTT
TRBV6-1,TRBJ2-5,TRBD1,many,CASSEVGTGGRETQYF,TGTGCCAGCAGTGAAGTGGGGACAGGGGGCCGAGAGACCCAGTACTTC
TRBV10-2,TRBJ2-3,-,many,CASSSDEGRYNTQYF,TGCGCCAGCAGTTCTGATGAGGGTCGGTATAATACGCAGTATTTT
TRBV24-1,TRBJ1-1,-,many,CATSAEGQRAFF,TGTGCCACCAGTGCGGAGGGGCAGAGGGCTTTCTTT
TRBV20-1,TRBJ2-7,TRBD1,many,CSAETGGREQYF,TGCAGTGCTGAGACAGGGGGACGCGAGCAGTACTTC
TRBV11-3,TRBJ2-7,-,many,CASSLETDYEQYF,TGTGCCAGCAGCTTAGAGACGGACTACGAGCAGTACTTC
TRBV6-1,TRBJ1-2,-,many,CASSEAAQVGGYTF,TGTGCCAGCAGTGAAGCCGCCCAGGTTGGTGGCTACACCTTC
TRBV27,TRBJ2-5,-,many,CASRGVANQETQYF,TGTGCCAGCAGAGGGGTGGCCAACCAAGAGACCCAGTACTTC
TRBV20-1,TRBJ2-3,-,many,CSARAALDTQYF,TGCAGTGCTAGAGCGGCTCTGGATACGCAGTATTTT
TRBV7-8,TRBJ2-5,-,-,CASSLVRETLYF,TGTGCCAGCAGCCTCGTTCGGGAGACCCTGTACTTC
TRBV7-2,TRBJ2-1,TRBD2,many,CASSRPSSGVINEQFF,TGTGCCAGCAGCCGACCATCTAGCGGGGTAATCAATGAGCAGTTCTTC
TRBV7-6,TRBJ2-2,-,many,CASSLYAANTGELFF,TGTGCCAGCAGCTTATATGCAGCGAACACCGGGGAGCTGTTTTTT
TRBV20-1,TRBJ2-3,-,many,CSASFSGTDTQYF,TGCAGTGCTAGTTTTTCGGGCACAGATACGCAGTATTTT
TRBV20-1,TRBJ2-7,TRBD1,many,CSARYRGPYEQYF,TGCAGTGCGCGATACAGGGGCCCCTACGAGCAGTACTTC
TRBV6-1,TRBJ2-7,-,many,CATLIPSSYEQYF,TGTGCCACCCTCATCCCTAGCTCCTACGAGCAGTACTTC
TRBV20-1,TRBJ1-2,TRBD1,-,CSGEDRGANYGYTF,TGCAGTGGCGAAGACAGGGGAGCTAACTATGGCTACACCTTC
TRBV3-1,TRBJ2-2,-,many,CASSQGGVNTGELFF,TGTGCCAGCAGCCAAGGGGGAGTGAACACCGGGGAGCTGTTTTTT
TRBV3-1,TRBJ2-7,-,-,CASNSGTSPRYF,TGTGCCAGCAACTCCGGGACTTCTCCCAGGTACTTC
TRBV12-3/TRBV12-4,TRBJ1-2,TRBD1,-,CANGLGIRRTGFPHHTF,TGTGCTAATGGTTTGGGGATTAGGAGGACAGGGTTTCCTCACCACACCTTC
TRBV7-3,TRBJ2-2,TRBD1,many,CASSSGTGTGELFF,TGTGCCAGCAGTTCCGGGACAGGGACCGGGGAGCTGTTTTTT
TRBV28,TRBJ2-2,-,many,CASCLRRAGELFF,TGTGCCAGCTGTTTGAGGCGCGCCGGGGAGCTGTTTTTT
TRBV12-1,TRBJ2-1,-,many,CASSFGQGLTYNEQFF,TGTGCCAGCAGCTTTGGACAGGGGTTAACCTACAATGAGCAGTTCTTC
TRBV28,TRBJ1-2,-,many,CASTGISAYGYTF,TGTGCCAGCACTGGGATTAGTGCCTATGGCTACACCTTC
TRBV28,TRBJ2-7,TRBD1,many,CASRQTGPYEQYF,TGTGCCAGCAGACAGACAGGGCCCTACGAGCAGTACTTC
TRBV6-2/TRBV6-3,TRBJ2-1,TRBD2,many,CASSPFGGAYNEQFF,TGTGCCAGCAGTCCCTTCGGGGGGGCCTACAATGAGCAGTTCTTC
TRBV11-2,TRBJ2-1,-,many,CASRRQDNYNEQFF,TGTGCCAGCAGACGACAGGACAATTACAATGAGCAGTTCTTC
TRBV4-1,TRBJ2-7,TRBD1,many,CASSQRTGRGEQYF,TGCGCCAGCAGCCAAAGGACAGGGCGGGGCGAGCAGTACTTC
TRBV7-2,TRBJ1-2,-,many,CASSRKGSGDRNYGYTF,TGTGCCAGCAGTCGAAAAGGATCCGGGGATCGCAACTATGGCTACACCTTC
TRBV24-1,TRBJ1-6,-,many,CATSDSKGNSPLHF,TGTGCCACCAGTGATTCGAAGGGCAACTCACCCCTCCACTTT
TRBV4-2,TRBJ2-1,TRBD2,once,CASSRESSGALNEQFF,TGTGCCAGCAGCCGAGAGTCGAGCGGGGCACTGAATGAGCAGTTCTTC
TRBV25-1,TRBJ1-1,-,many,CARDKNTEAFF,TGTGCCAGGGACAAGAACACTGAAGCTTTCTTT
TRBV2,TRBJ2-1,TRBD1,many,CASREQGIEQFF,TGTGCCAGCAGGGAACAGGGGATTGAGCAGTTCTTC
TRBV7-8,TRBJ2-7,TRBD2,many,CASSFARGGDEQYF,TGTGCCAGCAGCTTTGCGCGGGGGGGAGACGAGCAGTACTTC
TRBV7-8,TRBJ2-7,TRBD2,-,CASRGGSAYEQYF,TGTGCCAGCAGGGGAGGGTCGGCCTACGAGCAGTACTTC
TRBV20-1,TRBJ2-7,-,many,CSARGEEESYEQYF,TGCAGTGCTAGGGGAGAGGAGGAATCCTACGAGCAGTACTTC